This entry lists 14 T cell receptor beta chains sequenced from one sample in a study of cytomegalovirus exposure and HLA in healthy donors (dated by TCRdb to 2016 to 2017). Library preparation was by the immunoSEQ multiplex PCR assay. For the multiplex PCR, a mixture combining 60 forward primers for TCR Vbeta segments and 13 reverse primers for TCR Jbeta segments was used. TCRdb took this table from immuneACCESS and kept in-frame rearrangements with V and J called. Such tables lack part of the clones; where checked against another copy, unresolved V genes explain under half of the gap, and the rest is unexplained. The sample includes roughly 60,000 clones, with around 83% observed a single time. The ten largest clones capture roughly 4% of the sample. Specimen: PBMCs. The receptors were gathered from a young man in good health and CMV-seronegative.

The rearrangement joins TRBV19 to TRBJ2-5; D uncertain. Gene TRBJ2-7 matches the end of the DNA better, so the J call may be wrong. CDR1 and CDR2 (germline): LNHDA, SQIVND (reference sequence). The CDR3 loop spans 16 amino acids. This CDR3 reads CASSPPPGRRTYEQYF. CDR3 nucleotide sequence: TGTGCCAGTAGTCCTCCCCCGGGTCGACGAACCTACGAGCAGTACTTC.

This clone was counted a few times. The chain is built from TRBV10-2 and TRBJ2-7; D is ambiguous. The CDR3 contains 13 residues. V lost 8 bases to trimming and J lost 1 base, with 12 bases between them. The germline gives CDR1 WSHSY, CDR2 SAAADI. In DNA, the CDR3 is TGCGCCAGCTTGGCCCCCCATTCCTACGAGCAGTACTTC. It yields the protein CASLAPHSYEQYF.

In this sample, this clone turned up a few times. This chain links TRBV29-1 with TRBJ1-1; 9 bases match TRBD1. CDR1 and CDR2 (germline): SQVTM, ANQGSEA. The V segment lost 3 bases and the J segment 5 bases; nucleotides outside the gene matches: 4. The CDR3 length is 13 residues. Written as DNA, the CDR3 is TGCAGCGTTGAGGTACAGGGGGCAACTGAAGCTTTCTTT. Encoded protein: CSVEVQGATEAFF.

The chain couples TRBV11-1 to TRBJ2-1; TRBD1 matches 11 bases. The length of the CDR3 is 14 residues. V lost 3 bases and J lost 6; bases outside the gene matches: 1. Germline V CDR1 and CDR2: SGHAT, FQDESV (reference sequence). CDR3 nucleotides: TGTGCCAGCAGCTTCGGACAGGGGGCCAATGAGCAGTTCTTC. This sequence encodes CASSFGQGANEQFF.

The chain uses TRBV30 and TRBJ2-6, with TRBD1 matching 7 bases. The V segment lost 2 bases and the J segment 2 bases; nucleotides outside the gene matches: 6. This CDR3 is 16 amino acids long. Germline CDR1 reads GTSNPN; CDR2 reads SVGIG (reference sequence). DNA for the CDR3: TGTGCCTGGAGTAAAACTGGGACAGCTGGGGCCAACGTCCTGACTTTC. Amino acid sequence: CAWSKTGTAGANVLTF.

This sequence joins TRBV4-3 and TRBJ2-3, with TRBD2 matching over 12 bases. There are 16 residues in the CDR3. The trim removed 4 bases at V and 5 bases at J, leaving 7 bases unmatched. Germline CDR1 and CDR2: LGHNA and YSLEER. CDR3 region: CASSPGLAGRGDTQYF. CDR3 in DNA: TGCGCCAGCAGCCCTGGACTAGCGGGGAGGGGAGATACGCAGTATTTT.

This chain joins TRBV11-2 and TRBJ1-2; the D gene is possibly TRBD1 (6 bases). The CDR3 is made up of 14 amino acids. Germline CDR1 and CDR2: SGHAT and FQNNGV. Deletions cut 4 bases from V and 6 bases from J, with 15 bases between. The CDR3 nucleotides read TGTGCCAGCAGCTCCAGCCAGGGGCTGAATGGCTACACCTTC. This gives the protein CASSSSQGLNGYTF.

This rearrangement joins TRBV6-5 to TRBJ2-1; 7 bases align to TRBD2. The germline V gene has CDR1 MNHEY and CDR2 SVGAGI. With 2 bases clipped from V and 1 base from J, the junction kept 5 bases outside the gene matches. This CDR3 is built from 16 residues. This chain's CDR3 is CASSYGGGPSYNEQFF. Written as DNA, the CDR3 is TGTGCCAGCAGTTACGGGGGGGGACCTTCCTACAATGAGCAGTTCTTC.

The rearrangement joins TRBV5-1 to TRBJ2-1; 10 bases match TRBD2. With V trimmed by 5 bases and J by 5 bases, 7 bases remained unmatched. Germline values: CDR1 SGHRS, CDR2 YFSETQ. This CDR3 is 15 amino acids long. CDR3 in DNA: TGCGCCAGCAGGGGCCTAGCGGGAGTAGACAATGAGCAGTTCTTC. It codes for CASRGLAGVDNEQFF.

V is TRBV7-6 and J is TRBJ2-7; 11 bases map to TRBD2. CDR1 and CDR2 (germline): SGHVS, FNYEAQ. V dropped 5 bases and J dropped 2; count of bases not matched to a gene: 8. The CDR3 is made up of 16 amino acids. CDR3 residues: CASSLTSGSPTYEQYF. In nucleotides, the CDR3 is TGTGCCAGCAGCCTAACTAGCGGGAGTCCGACCTACGAGCAGTACTTC.

The chain uses TRBV14 and TRBJ2-2; 9 bases map to TRBD2. V trimming: 4 bases; J trimming: 7 bases; junction bases outside the gene matches: 10. The V gene's germline CDR1 is SGHDN and CDR2 FVKESK. The CDR3 loop spans 16 amino acids. DNA for the CDR3: TGTGCCAGCAGCCCAGGGACTAGCCTCCGGAGCGGGGAGCTGTTTTTT. This codes for CASSPGTSLRSGELFF.

The chain recombines TRBV29-1 with TRBJ1-1; possibly TRBD1 for D (6 bases). The CDR3 covers 13 residues. V was trimmed by 7 bases and J by 0 bases, leaving 12 bases between them. Germline CDR1 and CDR2: SQVTM and ANQGSEA. CDR3 residues: CSAGQSMNTEAFF. CDR3 bases: TGCAGCGCCGGACAGAGCATGAACACTGAAGCTTTCTTT.

The rearrangement uses TRBV7-8 and TRBJ2-7, with 10 positions matching TRBD2. The germline CDR1 and CDR2 sequences are SGHVS and FQNEAQ. The CDR3 has 16 residues. The ends lost 5 bases at V and 4 bases at J; junction bases unmatched: 11. CDR3 sequence: CASSVCTSGAAYEQYF. CDR3 sequence (DNA): TGTGCCAGCAGCGTTTGCACTAGCGGGGCGGCTTACGAGCAGTACTTC. The entire variable domain, with the rest obtained from reference TRBV7-8 and TRBJ2-7, is as follows: GAGVSQSPRYKVAKRGQDVALRCDPISGHVSLFWYQQALGQGPEFLTYFQNEAQLDKSGLPSDRFFAERPEGSVSTLKIQRTQQEDSAVYLCASSVCTSGAAYEQYFGPGTRLTVT.

The rearrangement joins TRBV27 to TRBJ1-3; D gene uncertain. CDR3 length: 13 residues. The germline V gene encodes CDR1 MNHEY and CDR2 SMNVEV (reference sequence). Deletions cut 3 bases from V and 3 bases from J, with 6 bases between. DNA for the CDR3: TGTGCCAGCAGTTTTCAGTTTGGAAACACCATATATTTT. Translated: CASSFQFGNTIYF.